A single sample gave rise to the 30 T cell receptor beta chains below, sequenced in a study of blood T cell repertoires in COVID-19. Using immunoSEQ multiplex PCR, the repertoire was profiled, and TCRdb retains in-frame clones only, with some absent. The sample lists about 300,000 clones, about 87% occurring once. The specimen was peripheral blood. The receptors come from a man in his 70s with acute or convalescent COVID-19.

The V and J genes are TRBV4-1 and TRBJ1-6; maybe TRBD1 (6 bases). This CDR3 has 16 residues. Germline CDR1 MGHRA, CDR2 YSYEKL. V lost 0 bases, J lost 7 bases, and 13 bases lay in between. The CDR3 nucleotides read TGCGCCAGCAGCCAAGAGACGGGTCAGGGGAATTCACCCCTCCACTTT. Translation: CASSQETGQGNSPLHF.

The chain's CDR3 is CASSSKGLAVYEQYF. The CDR3, as DNA: TGTGCCAGCAGTAGTAAGGGACTAGCGGTTTACGAGCAGTACTTC. The chain carries TRBV27 and TRBJ2-7; 11 nucleotides align to TRBD2. Germline V gene sequence: CDR1 MNHEY, CDR2 SMNVEV (reference sequence). The CDR3 covers 15 residues. Trimming cost V 5 bases and J 4 bases; bases outside gene matches: 7.

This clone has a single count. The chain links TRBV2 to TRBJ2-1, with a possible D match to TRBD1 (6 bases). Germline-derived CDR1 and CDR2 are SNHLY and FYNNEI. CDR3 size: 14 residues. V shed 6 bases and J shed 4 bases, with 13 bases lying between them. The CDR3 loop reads CASSTTGGYNEQFF. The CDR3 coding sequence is TGTGCCAGCAGCACGACAGGAGGATACAATGAGCAGTTCTTC.

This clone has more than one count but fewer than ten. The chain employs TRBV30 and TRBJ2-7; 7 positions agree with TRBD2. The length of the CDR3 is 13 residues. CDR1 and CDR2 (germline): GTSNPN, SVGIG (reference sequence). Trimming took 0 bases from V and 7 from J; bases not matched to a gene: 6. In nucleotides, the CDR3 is TGTGCCTGGAGTGTCGAGCGGGGAACAGAGCAGTACTTC. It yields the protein CAWSVERGTEQYF. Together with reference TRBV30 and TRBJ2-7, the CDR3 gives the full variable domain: SQTIHQWPATLVQPVGSPLSLECTVEGTSNPNLYWYRQAAGRGLQLLFYSVGIGQISSEVPQNLSASRPQDRQFILSSKKLLLSDSGFYLCAWSVERGTEQYFGPGTRLTVT.

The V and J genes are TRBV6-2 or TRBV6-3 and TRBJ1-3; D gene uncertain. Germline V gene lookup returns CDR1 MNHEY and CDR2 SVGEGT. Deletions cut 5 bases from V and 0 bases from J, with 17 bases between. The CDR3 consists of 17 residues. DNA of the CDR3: TGTGCCAGCAGTGACGGGTCTCGAGGGATCTCTGGAAACACCATATATTTT. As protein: CASSDGSRGISGNTIYF.

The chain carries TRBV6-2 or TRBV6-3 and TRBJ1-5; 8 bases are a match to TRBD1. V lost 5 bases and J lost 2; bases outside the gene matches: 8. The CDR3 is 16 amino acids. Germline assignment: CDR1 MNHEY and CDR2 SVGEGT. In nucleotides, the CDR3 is TGTGCCAGCAGTCGGACAGGGTTGGGTGGCAATCAGCCCCAGCATTTT. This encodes CASSRTGLGGNQPQHF.

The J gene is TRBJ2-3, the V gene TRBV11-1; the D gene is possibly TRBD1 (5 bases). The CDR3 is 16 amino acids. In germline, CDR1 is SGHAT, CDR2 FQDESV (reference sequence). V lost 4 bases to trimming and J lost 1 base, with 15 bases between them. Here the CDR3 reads CASSSHSTDRTDTQYF. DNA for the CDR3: TGTGCCAGCAGCTCCCATTCGACAGACCGCACAGATACGCAGTATTTT.

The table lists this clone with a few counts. CDR3 residues: CASSPFLADGSYEQYF. The DNA for the CDR3 is TGTGCCAGCTCACCATTCCTAGCGGACGGGTCCTACGAGCAGTACTTC. The J gene is TRBJ2-7, the V gene TRBV18, with TRBD2 matching over 7 bases. V shed 2 bases, J shed 1 base, and the junction held 8 bases outside the gene matches. The CDR3 runs to 16 residues. The germline V gene encodes CDR1 KGHSH and CDR2 LQKENI.

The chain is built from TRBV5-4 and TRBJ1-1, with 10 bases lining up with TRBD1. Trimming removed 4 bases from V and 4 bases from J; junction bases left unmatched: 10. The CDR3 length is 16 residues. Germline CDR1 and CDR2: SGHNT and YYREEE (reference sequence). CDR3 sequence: CASSQAVGQGITEAFF. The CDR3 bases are TGTGCCAGCAGCCAAGCGGTGGGACAGGGGATCACTGAAGCTTTCTTT. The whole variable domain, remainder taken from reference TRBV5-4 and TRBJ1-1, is ETGVTQSPTHLIKTRGQQVTLRCSSQSGHNTVSWYQQALGQGPQFIFQYYREEENGRGNFPPRFSGLQFPNYSSELNVNALELDDSALYLCASSQAVGQGITEAFFGQGTRLTVV.

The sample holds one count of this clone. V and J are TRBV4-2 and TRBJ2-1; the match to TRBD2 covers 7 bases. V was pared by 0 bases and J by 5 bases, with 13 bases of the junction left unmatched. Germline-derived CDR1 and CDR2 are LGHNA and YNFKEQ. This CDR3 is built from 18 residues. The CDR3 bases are TGTGCCAGCAGCCAAGAATTATCTTGGCTAGCGGACAACAATGAGCAGTTCTTC. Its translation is CASSQELSWLADNNEQFF.

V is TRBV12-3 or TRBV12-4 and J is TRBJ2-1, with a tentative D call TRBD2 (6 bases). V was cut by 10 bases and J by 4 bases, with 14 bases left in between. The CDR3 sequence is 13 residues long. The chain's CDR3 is CATAGLQYNEQFF. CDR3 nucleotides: TGTGCCACCGCGGGACTCCAATACAATGAGCAGTTCTTC.

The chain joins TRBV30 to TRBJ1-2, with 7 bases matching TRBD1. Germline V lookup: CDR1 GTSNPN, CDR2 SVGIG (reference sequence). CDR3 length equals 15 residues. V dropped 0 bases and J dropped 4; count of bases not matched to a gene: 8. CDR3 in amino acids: CAWSVRTGYRYGYTF. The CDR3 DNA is TGTGCCTGGAGTGTAAGGACAGGCTACCGCTATGGCTACACCTTC.

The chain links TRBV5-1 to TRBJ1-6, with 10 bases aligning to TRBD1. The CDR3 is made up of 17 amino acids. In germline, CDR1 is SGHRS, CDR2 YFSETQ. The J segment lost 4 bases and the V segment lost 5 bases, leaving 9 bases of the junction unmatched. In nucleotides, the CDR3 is TGCGCCAGCAGTCCCCAGACAGGGGGCAGATATAATTCACCCCTCCACTTT. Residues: CASSPQTGGRYNSPLHF.

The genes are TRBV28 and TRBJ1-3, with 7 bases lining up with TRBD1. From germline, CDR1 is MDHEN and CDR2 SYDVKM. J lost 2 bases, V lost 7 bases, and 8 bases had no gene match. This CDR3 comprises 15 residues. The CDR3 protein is CASKQGGFTGNTIYF. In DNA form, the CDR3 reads TGTGCCAGCAAGCAGGGGGGTTTTACTGGAAACACCATATATTTT.

The CDR3 nucleotides are TGTGCCAGCAGTTACGGGCGGGGCTTCAATCAGCCCCAGCATTTT. Translating it yields CASSYGRGFNQPQHF. The chain joins TRBV6-5 to TRBJ1-5; D possibly corresponds to TRBD1 (5 bases). V was shortened by 2 bases and J by 3 bases, with 11 bases between the two germline ends. The CDR3 extends over 15 amino acids. Germline CDR1 and CDR2: MNHEY and SVGAGI.

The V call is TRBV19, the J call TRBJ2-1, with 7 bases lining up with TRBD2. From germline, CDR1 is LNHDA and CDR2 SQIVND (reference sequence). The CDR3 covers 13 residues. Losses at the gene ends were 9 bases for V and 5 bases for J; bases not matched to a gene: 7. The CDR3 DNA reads TGTGCCAGCCAGAGAGCGGGAAACAATGAGCAGTTCTTC. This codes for CASQRAGNNEQFF.

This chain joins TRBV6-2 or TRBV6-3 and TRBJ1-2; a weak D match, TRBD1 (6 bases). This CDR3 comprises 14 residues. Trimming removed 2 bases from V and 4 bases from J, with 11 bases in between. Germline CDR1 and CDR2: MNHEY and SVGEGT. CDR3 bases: TGTGCCAGCAGTTACCCCGCCAGGGGCTATGGCTACACCTTC. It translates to CASSYPARGYGYTF.

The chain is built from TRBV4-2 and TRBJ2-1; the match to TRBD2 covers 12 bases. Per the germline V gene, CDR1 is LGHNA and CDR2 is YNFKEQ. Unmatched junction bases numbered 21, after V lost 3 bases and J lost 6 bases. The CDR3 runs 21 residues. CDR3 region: CASSQEGATSGRRGPTNEQFF. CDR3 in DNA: TGTGCCAGCAGCCAGGAAGGGGCTACTAGCGGGAGGCGCGGGCCCACCAATGAGCAGTTCTTC.

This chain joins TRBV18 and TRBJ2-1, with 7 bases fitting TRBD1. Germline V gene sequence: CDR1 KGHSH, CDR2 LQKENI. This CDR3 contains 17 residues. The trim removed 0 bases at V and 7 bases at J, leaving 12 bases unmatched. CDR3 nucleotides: TGTGCCAGCTCACCACCCCCGAGGACAGGCCTGGGGAATGAGCAGTTCTTC. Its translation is CASSPPPRTGLGNEQFF.

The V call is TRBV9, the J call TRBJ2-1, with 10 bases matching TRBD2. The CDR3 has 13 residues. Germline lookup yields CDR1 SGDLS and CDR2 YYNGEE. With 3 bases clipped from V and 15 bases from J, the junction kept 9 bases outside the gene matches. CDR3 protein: CASSAQSGRAPFF. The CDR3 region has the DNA TGTGCCAGCAGCGCACAGAGCGGGAGGGCACCGTTCTTC.

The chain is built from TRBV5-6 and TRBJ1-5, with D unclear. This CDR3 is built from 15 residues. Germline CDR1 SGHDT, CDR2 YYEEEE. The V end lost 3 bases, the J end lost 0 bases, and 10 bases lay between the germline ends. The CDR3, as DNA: TGTGCCAGCAGCTCCGAGTCATATAGCAATCAGCCCCAGCATTTT. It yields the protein CASSSESYSNQPQHF. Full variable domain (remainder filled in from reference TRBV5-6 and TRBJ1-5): DAGVTQSPTHLIKTRGQQVTLRCSPKSGHDTVSWYQQALGQGPQFIFQYYEEEERQRGNFPDRFSGHQFPNYSSELNVNALLLGDSALYLCASSSESYSNQPQHFGDGTRLSIL.

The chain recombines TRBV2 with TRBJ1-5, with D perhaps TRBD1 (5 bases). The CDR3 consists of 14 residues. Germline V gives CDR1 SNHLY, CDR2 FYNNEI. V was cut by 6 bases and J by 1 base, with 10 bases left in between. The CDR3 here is CASSQGPSNQPQHF. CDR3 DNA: TGTGCCAGCAGCCAGGGTCCCAGCAATCAGCCCCAGCATTTT.

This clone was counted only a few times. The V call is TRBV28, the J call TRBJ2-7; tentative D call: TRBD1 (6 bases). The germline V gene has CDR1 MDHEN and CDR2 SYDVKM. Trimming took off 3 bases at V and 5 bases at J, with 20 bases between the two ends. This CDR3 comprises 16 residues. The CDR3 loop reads CASSLGQYRVEDEQYF. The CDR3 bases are TGTGCCAGCAGTTTGGGCCAGTACAGGGTTGAAGACGAGCAGTACTTC.

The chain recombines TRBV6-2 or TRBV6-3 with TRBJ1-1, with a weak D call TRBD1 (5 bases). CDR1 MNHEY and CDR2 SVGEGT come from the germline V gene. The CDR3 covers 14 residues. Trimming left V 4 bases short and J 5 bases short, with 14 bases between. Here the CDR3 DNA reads TGTGCCAGCAGTTTGGGGGGAGTGTGGACTGAAGCTTTCTTT. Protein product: CASSLGGVWTEAFF.

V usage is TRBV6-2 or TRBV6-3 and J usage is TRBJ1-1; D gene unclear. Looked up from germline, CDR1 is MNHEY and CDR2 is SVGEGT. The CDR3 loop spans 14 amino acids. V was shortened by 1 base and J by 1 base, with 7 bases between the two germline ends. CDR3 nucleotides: TGTGCCAGCAGTTACTGGGCGGGGAACACTGAAGCTTTCTTT. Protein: CASSYWAGNTEAFF.

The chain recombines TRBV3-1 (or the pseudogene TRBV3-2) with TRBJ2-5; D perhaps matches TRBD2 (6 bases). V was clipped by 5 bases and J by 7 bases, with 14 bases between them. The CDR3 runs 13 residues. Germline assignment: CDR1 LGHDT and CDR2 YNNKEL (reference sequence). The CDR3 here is CASSSHRGRTQYF. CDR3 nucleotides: TGTGCCAGCAGCTCCCATCGGGGGAGGACCCAGTACTTC.

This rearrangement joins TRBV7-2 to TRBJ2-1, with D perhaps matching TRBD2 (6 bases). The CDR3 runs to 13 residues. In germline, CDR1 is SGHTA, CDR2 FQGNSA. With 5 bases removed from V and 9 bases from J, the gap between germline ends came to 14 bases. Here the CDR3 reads CASSRASAGEQFF. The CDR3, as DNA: TGTGCCAGCAGCCGTGCTAGCGCAGGTGAGCAGTTCTTC.

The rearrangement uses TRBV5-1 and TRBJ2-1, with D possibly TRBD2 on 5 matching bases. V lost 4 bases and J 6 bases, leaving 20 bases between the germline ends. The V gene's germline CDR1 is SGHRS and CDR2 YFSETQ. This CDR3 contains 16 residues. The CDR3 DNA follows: TGCGCCAGCAGCCGTGTAACGGGGATCTTAGGCAATGAGCAGTTCTTC. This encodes CASSRVTGILGNEQFF.

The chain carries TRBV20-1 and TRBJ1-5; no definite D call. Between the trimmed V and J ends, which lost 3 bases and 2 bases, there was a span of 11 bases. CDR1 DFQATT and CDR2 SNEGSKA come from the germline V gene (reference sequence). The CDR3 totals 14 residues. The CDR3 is CSASLSVGNQPQHF. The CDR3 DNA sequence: TGCAGTGCTAGTTTATCGGTCGGCAATCAGCCCCAGCATTTT.

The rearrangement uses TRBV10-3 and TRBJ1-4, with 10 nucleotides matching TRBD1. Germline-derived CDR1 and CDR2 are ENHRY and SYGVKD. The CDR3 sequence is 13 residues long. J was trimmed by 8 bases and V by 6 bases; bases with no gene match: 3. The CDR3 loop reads CAIRGQGLEKLFF. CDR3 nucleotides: TGTGCCATCAGGGGACAGGGGCTAGAAAAACTGTTTTTT.